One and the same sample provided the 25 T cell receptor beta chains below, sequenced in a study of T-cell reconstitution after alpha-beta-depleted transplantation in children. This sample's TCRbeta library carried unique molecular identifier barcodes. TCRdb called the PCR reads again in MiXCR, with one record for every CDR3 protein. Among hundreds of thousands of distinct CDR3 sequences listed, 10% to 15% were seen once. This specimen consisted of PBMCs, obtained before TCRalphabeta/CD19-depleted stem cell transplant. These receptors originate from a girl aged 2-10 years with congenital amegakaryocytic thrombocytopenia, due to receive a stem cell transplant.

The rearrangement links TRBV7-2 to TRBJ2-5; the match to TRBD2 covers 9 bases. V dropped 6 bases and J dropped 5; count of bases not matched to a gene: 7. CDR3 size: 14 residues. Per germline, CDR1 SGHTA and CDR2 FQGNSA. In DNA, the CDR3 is TGTGCCAGCAGGCTAGCGGGAACTTCGGAGACCCAGTACTTC. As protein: CASRLAGTSETQYF. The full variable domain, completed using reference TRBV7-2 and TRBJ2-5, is GAGVSQSPSNKVTEKGKDVELRCDPISGHTALYWYRQSLGQGLEFLIYFQGNSAPDKSGLPSDRFSAERTGGSVSTLTIQRTQQEDSAVYLCASRLAGTSETQYFGPGTRLLVL.

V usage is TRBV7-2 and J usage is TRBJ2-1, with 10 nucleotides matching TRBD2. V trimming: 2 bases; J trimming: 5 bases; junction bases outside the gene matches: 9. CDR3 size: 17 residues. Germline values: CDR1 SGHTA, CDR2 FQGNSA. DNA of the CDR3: TGTGCCAGCAGCTTACCTAGCGGGAGAGGAGGGGACAATGAGCAGTTCTTC. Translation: CASSLPSGRGGDNEQFF.

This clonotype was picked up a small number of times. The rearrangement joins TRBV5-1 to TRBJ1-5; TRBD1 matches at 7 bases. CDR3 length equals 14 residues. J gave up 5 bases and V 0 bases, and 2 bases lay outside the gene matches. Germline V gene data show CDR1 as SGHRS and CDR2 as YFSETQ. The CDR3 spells CASSLGDRDQPQHF. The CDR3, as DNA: TGCGCCAGCAGCTTGGGGGACAGAGATCAGCCCCAGCATTTT.

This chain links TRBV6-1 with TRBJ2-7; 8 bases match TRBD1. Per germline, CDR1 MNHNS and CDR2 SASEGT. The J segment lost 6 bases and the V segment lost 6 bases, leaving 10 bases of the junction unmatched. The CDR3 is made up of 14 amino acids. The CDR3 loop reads CASREINRGFEQYF. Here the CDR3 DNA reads TGTGCCAGCAGGGAAATCAACAGGGGGTTCGAGCAGTACTTC.

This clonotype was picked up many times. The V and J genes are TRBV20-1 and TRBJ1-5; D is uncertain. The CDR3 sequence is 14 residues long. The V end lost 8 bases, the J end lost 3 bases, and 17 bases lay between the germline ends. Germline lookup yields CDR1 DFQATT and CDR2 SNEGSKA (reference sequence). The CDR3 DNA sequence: TGCAGTACCGGCGGGCGGAATCCCAATCAGCCCCAGCATTTT. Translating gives CSTGGRNPNQPQHF.

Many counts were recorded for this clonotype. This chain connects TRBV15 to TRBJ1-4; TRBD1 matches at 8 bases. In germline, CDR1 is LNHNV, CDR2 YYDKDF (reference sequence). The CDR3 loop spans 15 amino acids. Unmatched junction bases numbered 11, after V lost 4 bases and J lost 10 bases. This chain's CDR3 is CATSMSDRVSGKLFF. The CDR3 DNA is TGTGCCACCAGCATGTCGGACAGGGTTAGCGGAAAACTGTTTTTT.

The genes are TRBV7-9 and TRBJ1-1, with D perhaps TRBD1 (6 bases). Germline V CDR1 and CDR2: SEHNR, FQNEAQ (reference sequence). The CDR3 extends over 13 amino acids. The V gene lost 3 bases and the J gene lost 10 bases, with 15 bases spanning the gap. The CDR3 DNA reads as TGTGCCAGCAGCTTCTCGGGGGACAAGTTAGCTTTCTTT. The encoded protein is CASSFSGDKLAFF.

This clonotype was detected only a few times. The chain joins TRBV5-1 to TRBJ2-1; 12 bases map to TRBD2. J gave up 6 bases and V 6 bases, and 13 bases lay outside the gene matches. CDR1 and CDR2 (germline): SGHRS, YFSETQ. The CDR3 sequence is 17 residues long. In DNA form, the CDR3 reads TGCGCCAGCACACTGACTAGCGGGAGTCTTTTTCCCAATGAGCAGTTCTTC. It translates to CASTLTSGSLFPNEQFF.

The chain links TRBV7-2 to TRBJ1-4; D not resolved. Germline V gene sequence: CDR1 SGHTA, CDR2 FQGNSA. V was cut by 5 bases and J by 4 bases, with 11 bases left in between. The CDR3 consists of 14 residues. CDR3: CASSHVGYNEKLFF. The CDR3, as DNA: TGTGCCAGCAGCCACGTGGGATATAATGAAAAACTGTTTTTT.

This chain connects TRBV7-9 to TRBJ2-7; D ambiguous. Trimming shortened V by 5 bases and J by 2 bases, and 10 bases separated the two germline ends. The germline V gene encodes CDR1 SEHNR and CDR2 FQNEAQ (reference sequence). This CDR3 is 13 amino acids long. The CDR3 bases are TGTGCCAGCAGCGCCGGGTCCCCCTACGAGCAGTACTTC. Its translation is CASSAGSPYEQYF.

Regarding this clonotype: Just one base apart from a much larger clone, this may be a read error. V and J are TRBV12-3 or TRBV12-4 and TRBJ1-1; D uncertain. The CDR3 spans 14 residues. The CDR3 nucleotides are TGTGACAGCACCCTACACTCGCTGGGCACTGAAGCTTTCTTT. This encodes CDSTLHSLGTEAFF.

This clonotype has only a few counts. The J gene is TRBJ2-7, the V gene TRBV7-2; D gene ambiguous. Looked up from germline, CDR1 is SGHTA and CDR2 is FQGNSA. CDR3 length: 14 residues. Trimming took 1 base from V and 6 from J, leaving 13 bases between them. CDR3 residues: CASSLEVSVSEQYF. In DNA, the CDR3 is TGTGCCAGCAGCTTAGAGGTCAGCGTTAGCGAGCAGTACTTC. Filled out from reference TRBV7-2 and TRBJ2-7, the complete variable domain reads GAGVSQSPSNKVTEKGKDVELRCDPISGHTALYWYRQSLGQGLEFLIYFQGNSAPDKSGLPSDRFSAERTGGSVSTLTIQRTQQEDSAVYLCASSLEVSVSEQYFGPGTRLTVT.

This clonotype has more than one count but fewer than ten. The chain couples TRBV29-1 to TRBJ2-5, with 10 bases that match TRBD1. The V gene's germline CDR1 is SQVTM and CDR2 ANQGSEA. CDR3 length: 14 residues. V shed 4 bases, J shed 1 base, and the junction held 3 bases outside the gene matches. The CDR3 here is CSVVWTGGQETQYF. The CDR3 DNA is TGCAGCGTTGTTTGGACAGGGGGCCAAGAGACCCAGTACTTC.

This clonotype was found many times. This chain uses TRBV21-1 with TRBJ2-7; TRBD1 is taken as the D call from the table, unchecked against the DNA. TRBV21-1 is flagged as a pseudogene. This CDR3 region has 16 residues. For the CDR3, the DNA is TGTGCCAGCAGCAAAGGACCCGGACAGGGGAGATACGAGCAGTACTTC. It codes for CASSKGPGQGRYEQYF.

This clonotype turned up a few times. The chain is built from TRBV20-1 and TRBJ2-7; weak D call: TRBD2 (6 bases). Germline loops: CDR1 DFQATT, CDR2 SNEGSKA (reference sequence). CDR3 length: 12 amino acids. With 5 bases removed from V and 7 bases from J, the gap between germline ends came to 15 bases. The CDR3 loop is CSAGMGDWEQYF. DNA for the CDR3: TGCAGTGCTGGGATGGGGGACTGGGAGCAGTACTTC.

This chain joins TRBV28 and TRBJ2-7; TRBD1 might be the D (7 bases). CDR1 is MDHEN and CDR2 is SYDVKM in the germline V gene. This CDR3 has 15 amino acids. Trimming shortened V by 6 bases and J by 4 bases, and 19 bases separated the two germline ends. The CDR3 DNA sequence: TGTGCCAGCAGGGGAACGGGGGACAGATCTTACGAGCAGTACTTC. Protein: CASRGTGDRSYEQYF.

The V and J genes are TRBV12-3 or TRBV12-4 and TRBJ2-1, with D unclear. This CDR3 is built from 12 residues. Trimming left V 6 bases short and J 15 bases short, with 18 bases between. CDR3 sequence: CASSLTSVRRFF. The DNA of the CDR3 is TGTGCCAGCAGCCTTACGAGCGTAAGGCGGTTCTTC.

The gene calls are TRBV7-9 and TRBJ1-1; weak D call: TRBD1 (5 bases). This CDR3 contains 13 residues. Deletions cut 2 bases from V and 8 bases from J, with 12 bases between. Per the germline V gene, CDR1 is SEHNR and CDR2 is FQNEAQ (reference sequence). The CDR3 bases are TGTGCCAGCAGCTTACCCCTGCGGGACGAAGCTTTCTTT. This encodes CASSLPLRDEAFF.

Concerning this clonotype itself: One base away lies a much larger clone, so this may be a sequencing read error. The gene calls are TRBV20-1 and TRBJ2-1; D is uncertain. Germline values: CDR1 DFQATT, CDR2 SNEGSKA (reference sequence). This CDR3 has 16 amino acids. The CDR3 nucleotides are TGCTGTGCTAGAGATGGGCACGCAGCAGATTTCAATGAGCAGTTCTTC. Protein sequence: CCARDGHAADFNEQFF.

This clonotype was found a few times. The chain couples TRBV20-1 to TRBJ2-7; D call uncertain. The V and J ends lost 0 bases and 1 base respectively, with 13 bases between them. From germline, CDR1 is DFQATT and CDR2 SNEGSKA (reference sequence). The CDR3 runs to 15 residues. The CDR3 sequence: CSARDPAHKSYEQYF. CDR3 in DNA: TGCAGTGCTAGAGATCCAGCTCATAAGTCCTACGAGCAGTACTTC.

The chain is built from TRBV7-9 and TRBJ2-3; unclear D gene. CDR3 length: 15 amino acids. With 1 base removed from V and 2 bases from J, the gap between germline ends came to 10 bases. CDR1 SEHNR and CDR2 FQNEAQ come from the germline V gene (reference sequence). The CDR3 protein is CASSLVPSATDTQYF. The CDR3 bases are TGTGCCAGCAGCTTAGTACCGAGCGCCACAGATACGCAGTATTTT.

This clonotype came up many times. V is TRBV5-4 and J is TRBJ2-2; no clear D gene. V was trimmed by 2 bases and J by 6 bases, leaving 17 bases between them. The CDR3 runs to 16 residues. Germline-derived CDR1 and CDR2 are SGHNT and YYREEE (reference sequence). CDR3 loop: CASSLGLAAGPGELFF. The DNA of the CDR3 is TGTGCCAGCAGCTTAGGTCTCGCGGCCGGCCCCGGGGAGCTGTTTTTT.

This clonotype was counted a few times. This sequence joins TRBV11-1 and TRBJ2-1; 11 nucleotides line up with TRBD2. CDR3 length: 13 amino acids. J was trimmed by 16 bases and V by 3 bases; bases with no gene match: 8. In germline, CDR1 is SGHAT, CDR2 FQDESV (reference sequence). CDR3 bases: TGTGCCAGCAGCTTGGAGAAGACTAGCGGGATATTCTTC. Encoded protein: CASSLEKTSGIFF.

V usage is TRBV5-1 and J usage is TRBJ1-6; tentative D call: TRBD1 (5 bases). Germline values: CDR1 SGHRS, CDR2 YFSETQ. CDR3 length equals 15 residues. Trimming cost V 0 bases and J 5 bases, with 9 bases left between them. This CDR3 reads CASSLDLGDNSPLHF. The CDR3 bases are TGCGCCAGCAGCTTGGATCTAGGGGATAATTCACCCCTCCACTTT.

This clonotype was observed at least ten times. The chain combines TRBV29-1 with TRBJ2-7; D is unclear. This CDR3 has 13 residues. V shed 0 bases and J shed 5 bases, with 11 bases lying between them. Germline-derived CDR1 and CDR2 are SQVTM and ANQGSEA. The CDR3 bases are TGCAGCGTTGAAGATACGAGGAACCACGAGCAGTACTTC. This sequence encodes CSVEDTRNHEQYF.